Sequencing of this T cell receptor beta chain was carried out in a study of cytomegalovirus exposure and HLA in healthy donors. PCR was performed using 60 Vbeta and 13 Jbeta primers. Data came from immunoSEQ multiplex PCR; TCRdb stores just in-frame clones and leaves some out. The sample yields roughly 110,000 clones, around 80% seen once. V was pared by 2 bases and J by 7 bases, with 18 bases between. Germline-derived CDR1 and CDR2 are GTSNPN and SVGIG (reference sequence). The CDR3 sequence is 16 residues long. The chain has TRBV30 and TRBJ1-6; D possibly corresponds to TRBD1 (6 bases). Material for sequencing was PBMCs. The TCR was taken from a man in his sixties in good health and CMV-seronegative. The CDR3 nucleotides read TGTGCCTGGAGTTTTTCTAGGGGGGGTGGGAATTCACCCCTCCACTTT. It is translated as CAWSFSRGGGNSPLHF. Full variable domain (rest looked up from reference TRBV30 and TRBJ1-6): SQTIHQWPATLVQPVGSPLSLECTVEGTSNPNLYWYRQAAGRGLQLLFYSVGIGQISSEVPQNLSASRPQDRQFILSSKKLLLSDSGFYLCAWSFSRGGGNSPLHFGNGTRLTVT.